A selection of T cell receptor beta chains follows, all from one sample in a study of shared clonotypes between healthy human individuals. TCRdb's table, derived via immunoSEQ multiplex PCR, lists solely in-frame clones and lacks some. This table has some 1 million clones, around 74% appearing once. The specimen sequenced was memory CD4+ T cells sorted from blood. Every receptor here comes from a man aged 18-30 years in good health. CDR3s include the opening cysteine and the closing phenylalanine or tryptophan. D genes are given only for firm matches. Clone size is not always given. Where it is, it says once, few, many or a class for expanded clones.

v_call: TRBV6-5
clone_size: NA
d_call: NA
j_call: TRBJ1-3
cdr3_aa: CASSSTGGNTIYF
cdr3_nt: TGTGCCAGCAGTTCGACAGGAGGAAACACCATATATTTT

v_call: TRBV6-6
clone_size: NA
d_call: NA
j_call: TRBJ1-2
cdr3_aa: CASSTPDTGNYGYTF
cdr3_nt: TGTGCCAGCAGTACCCCCGACACTGGTAACTATGGCTACACCTTC

v_call: TRBV6-6
clone_size: NA
d_call: TRBD2
j_call: TRBJ2-3
cdr3_aa: CASSVTLAGPRTQYF
cdr3_nt: TGTGCCAGCAGCGTTACACTAGCGGGGCCCCGTACGCAGTATTTT

v_call: TRBV25-1
clone_size: NA
d_call: NA
j_call: TRBJ1-5
cdr3_aa: CATILGGENQPQHF
cdr3_nt: TGTGCCACGATACTAGGGGGGGAAAATCAGCCCCAGCATTTT

v_call: TRBV29-1
clone_size: NA
d_call: TRBD1
j_call: TRBJ2-3
cdr3_aa: CSVASGGSDTQYF
cdr3_nt: TGCAGCGTTGCTTCAGGGGGCTCAGATACGCAGTATTTT

v_call: TRBV5-4
clone_size: NA
d_call: NA
j_call: TRBJ2-3
cdr3_aa: CASRGGSTDTQYF
cdr3_nt: TGTGCCAGCAGGGGCGGAAGCACAGATACGCAGTATTTT

v_call: TRBV4-3
clone_size: NA
d_call: NA
j_call: TRBJ2-7
cdr3_aa: CASSQGAGVSGSYEQYF
cdr3_nt: TGCGCCAGCAGCCAAGGGGCAGGGGTAAGTGGGTCCTACGAGCAGTACTTC

v_call: TRBV25-1
clone_size: NA
d_call: TRBD1
j_call: TRBJ1-3
cdr3_aa: CASSPDRGTGNTIYF
cdr3_nt: TGTGCCAGCAGCCCGGACAGGGGGACTGGAAACACCATATATTTT

v_call: TRBV5-6
clone_size: NA
d_call: TRBD1
j_call: TRBJ1-2
cdr3_aa: CASSLTTGHYGYTF
cdr3_nt: TGTGCCAGCAGCTTGACGACAGGGCACTATGGCTACACCTTC

v_call: TRBV5-1
clone_size: NA
d_call: NA
j_call: TRBJ1-1
cdr3_aa: CASSYGPSSLPEAFF
cdr3_nt: TGCGCCAGCAGCTACGGACCCTCCTCTTTACCTGAAGCTTTCTTT

v_call: TRBV30
clone_size: NA
d_call: NA
j_call: TRBJ2-4
cdr3_aa: CAWTGVGAIQYF
cdr3_nt: TGTGCCTGGACCGGGGTGGGGGCCATTCAGTACTTC

v_call: TRBV7-3
clone_size: NA
d_call: NA
j_call: TRBJ2-7
cdr3_aa: CASSLTSNYEQYF
cdr3_nt: TGTGCCAGCAGCTTAACGTCTAACTACGAGCAGTACTTC

v_call: TRBV11-2
clone_size: NA
d_call: TRBD1
j_call: TRBJ1-1
cdr3_aa: CASSKDRDTEAFF
cdr3_nt: TGTGCCAGCAGTAAAGACAGGGACACTGAAGCTTTCTTT

v_call: TRBV6-1
clone_size: NA
d_call: TRBD1
j_call: TRBJ1-2
cdr3_aa: CASIGGQGFAYGYTF
cdr3_nt: TGTGCCAGCATAGGGGGACAGGGTTTTGCCTATGGCTACACCTTC

v_call: TRBV5-1
clone_size: NA
d_call: NA
j_call: TRBJ2-2
cdr3_aa: CASSLAGGTGELFF
cdr3_nt: TGCGCCAGCAGCTTGGCCGGTGGAACCGGGGAGCTGTTTTTT

v_call: TRBV19
clone_size: NA
d_call: NA
j_call: TRBJ2-3
cdr3_aa: CASSKSSTDTQYF
cdr3_nt: TGTGCCAGTAGTAAGTCTAGCACAGATACGCAGTATTTT

v_call: TRBV30
clone_size: NA
d_call: NA
j_call: TRBJ1-6
cdr3_aa: CAWRESSSPLHF
cdr3_nt: TGTGCCTGGAGGGAGTCGAGTTCACCCCTCCACTTT

v_call: TRBV30
clone_size: few
d_call: NA
j_call: TRBJ1-5
cdr3_aa: CAWSAQGFSNQPQHF
cdr3_nt: TGTGCCTGGAGTGCTCAAGGGTTTAGCAATCAGCCCCAGCATTTT